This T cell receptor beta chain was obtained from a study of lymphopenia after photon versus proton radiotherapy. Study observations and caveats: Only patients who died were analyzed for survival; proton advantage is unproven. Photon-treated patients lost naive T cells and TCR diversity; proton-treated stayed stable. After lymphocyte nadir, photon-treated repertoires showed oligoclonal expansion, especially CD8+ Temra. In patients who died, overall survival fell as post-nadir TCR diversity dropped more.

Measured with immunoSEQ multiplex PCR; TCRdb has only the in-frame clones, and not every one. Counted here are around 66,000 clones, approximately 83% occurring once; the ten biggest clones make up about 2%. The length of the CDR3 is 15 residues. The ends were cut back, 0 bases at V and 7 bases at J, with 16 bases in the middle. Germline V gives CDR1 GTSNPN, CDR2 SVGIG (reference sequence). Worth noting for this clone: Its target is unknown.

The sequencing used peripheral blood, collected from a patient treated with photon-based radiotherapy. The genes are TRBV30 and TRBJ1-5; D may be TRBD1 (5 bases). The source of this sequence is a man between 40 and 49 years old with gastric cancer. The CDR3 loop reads CAWSVIQGRGQPQHF. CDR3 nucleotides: TGTGCCTGGAGTGTAATCCAGGGAAGGGGCCAGCCCCAGCATTTT.